Below are 12 T cell receptor beta chains sequenced from a single sample in a study of blood T cell repertoires in COVID-19. Method: immunoSEQ multiplex PCR; TCRdb's copy keeps in-frame clones and lacks some. The sample records roughly 120,000 clones, approximately 90% being singletons. The specimen sequenced was peripheral blood. All receptors derive from a human donor in a cohort sampled during active COVID-19.

The chain links TRBV4-2 to TRBJ2-1; TRBD2 matches 9 bases. The length of the CDR3 is 14 residues. Germline assignment: CDR1 LGHNA and CDR2 YNFKEQ. The ends lost 8 bases at V and 6 bases at J; junction bases unmatched: 8. CDR3 nucleotide sequence: TGTGCCAGCTCGGTGGCGGGAGGGCCCAATGAGCAGTTCTTC. Translated, it gives CASSVAGGPNEQFF.

The CDR3 DNA follows: TGTGCCAGCTCCGGTCAAGGGGGCGCAGGCGGCTACGAGCAGTACTTC. Encoded protein: CASSGQGGAGGYEQYF. The chain combines TRBV18 with TRBJ2-7, with 7 bases fitting TRBD1. V shed 6 bases, J shed 3 bases, and the junction held 14 bases outside the gene matches. The V gene's germline CDR1 is KGHSH and CDR2 LQKENI. The CDR3 spans 16 residues.

V and J are TRBV5-1 and TRBJ2-7; TRBD1 agrees at 7 bases. The V and J ends lost 4 bases and 3 bases, in that order; junction bases with no gene match: 1. CDR3 length: 12 amino acids. Germline V CDR1 and CDR2: SGHRS, YFSETQ. The CDR3 loop is CASSRDSYEQYF. The CDR3, as DNA: TGCGCCAGCAGCCGGGACAGCTACGAGCAGTACTTC.

The chain joins TRBV28 to TRBJ1-5, with D uncertain. Germline values: CDR1 MDHEN, CDR2 SYDVKM. CDR3 length: 11 amino acids. The V end was cut by 5 bases, the J end by 11 bases, with 10 bases between. The CDR3 coding sequence is TGTGCCAGCAGTACAATCGGGGCCCAGCATTTT. Translating gives CASSTIGAQHF.

The chain has TRBV5-1 and TRBJ2-1, with D maybe TRBD2 (5 bases). V was clipped by 1 base and J by 2 bases, with 13 bases between them. CDR3 length equals 16 residues. Germline V gene data show CDR1 as SGHRS and CDR2 as YFSETQ. In DNA form, the CDR3 reads TGCGCCAGCAGCTTGCAGGCCAGCGGCCCCTACAATGAGCAGTTCTTC. Encoded protein: CASSLQASGPYNEQFF.

The rearrangement links TRBV2 to TRBJ2-3; 7 bases line up with TRBD1. The CDR3 covers 14 residues. Germline CDR1 is SNHLY and CDR2 is FYNNEI. V was clipped by 6 bases and J by 6 bases; unmatched bases: 9. For the CDR3, the DNA is TGTGCCAGCAGGCCCGGGACAGTTACCGATACGCAGTATTTT. Residues: CASRPGTVTDTQYF.

The rearrangement links TRBV11-2 to TRBJ2-3; tentative D call: TRBD2 (5 bases). The CDR3 runs to 15 residues. The germline V gene has CDR1 SGHAT and CDR2 FQNNGV. Trimming removed 5 bases from V and 1 base from J, with 13 bases in between. The CDR3 region is CASSDRRVGTDTQYF. CDR3 nucleotides: TGTGCCAGCAGCGACCGGCGGGTCGGCACAGATACGCAGTATTTT.

The chain employs TRBV7-7 and TRBJ2-6, with 8 bases lining up with TRBD1. CDR1 is SSHAT, CDR2 FNYEAQ, per germline (reference sequence). The junction had 9 bases not matched to a gene; V was cut back by 5 bases and J by 0 bases. The CDR3 runs to 18 residues. CDR3 in DNA: TGTGCCAGCAGCACACCGGGACAGGTTCCCTCTGGGGCCAACGTCCTGACTTTC. As protein: CASSTPGQVPSGANVLTF. Together with reference TRBV7-7 and TRBJ2-6, the CDR3 gives the full variable domain: GAGVSQSPRYKVTKRGQDVTLRCDPISSHATLYWYQQALGQGPEFLTYFNYEAQPDKSGLPSDRFSAERPEGSISTLTIQRTEQRDSAMYRCASSTPGQVPSGANVLTFGAGSRLTVL.

The chain couples TRBV28 to TRBJ1-1; 7 positions agree with TRBD1. The CDR3 spans 15 residues. Trimming took 6 bases from V and 8 from J; bases not matched to a gene: 15. CDR1 and CDR2 from the germline V gene are MDHEN and SYDVKM. CDR3 amino acids: CASSSQYSGQMEAFF. The CDR3 DNA sequence: TGTGCCAGCAGCTCACAATACTCGGGACAGATGGAAGCTTTCTTT.

V is TRBV5-4 and J is TRBJ2-7, with D possibly being TRBD2 (5 bases). This CDR3 is 13 amino acids long. Trimming removed 5 bases at V and 4 bases at J, with 13 bases between. Germline CDR1 and CDR2: SGHNT and YYREEE (reference sequence). DNA of the CDR3: TGTGCCAGCAGAAACTCGGGGAAATACGAGCAGTACTTC. It translates to CASRNSGKYEQYF. Full variable domain (rest looked up from reference TRBV5-4 and TRBJ2-7): ETGVTQSPTHLIKTRGQQVTLRCSSQSGHNTVSWYQQALGQGPQFIFQYYREEENGRGNFPPRFSGLQFPNYSSELNVNALELDDSALYLCASRNSGKYEQYFGPGTRLTVT.

The chain has TRBV7-2 and TRBJ2-7; perhaps TRBD1 as D (6 bases). Germline CDR1 and CDR2: SGHTA and FQGNSA. CDR3 length: 14 amino acids. Trimming pared 1 base from V and 2 bases from J, leaving 9 bases between. In DNA form, the CDR3 reads TGTGCCAGCAGCTTAGGACAGGACCCCTACGAGCAGTACTTC. It yields the protein CASSLGQDPYEQYF.

The chain has TRBV24-1 and TRBJ2-3; possibly TRBD1 for D (5 bases). The germline gives CDR1 KGHDR, CDR2 SFDVKD. The V end was cut by 5 bases, the J end by 2 bases, with 10 bases between. This CDR3 contains 14 residues. CDR3 sequence: CATSVTGFTDTQYF. In DNA form, the CDR3 reads TGTGCCACCAGTGTTACAGGTTTCACAGATACGCAGTATTTT.